Listed below are T cell receptor beta chains from one sample, sequenced in a study of CD8+ T cells in alopecia areata. Here immunoSEQ multiplex PCR was the method, and the copy in TCRdb shows in-frame clones only, minus some. The table shows roughly 150,000 clones, with roughly 53% occurring only once. The sample in question was CD4+ T cells sorted from blood, obtained at week 0. The source of these receptors is a human donor with alopecia areata. Both conserved end residues are trimmed from each CDR3. Each record gives: J gene, V gene, CDR3 protein.

TRBJ1-2,TRBV30,ACFREAGYT
TRBJ2-1,TRBV29-1,SVDGAGDEQF
TRBJ1-2,TRBV6-5,ASSKQGDLRYT
TRBJ1-2,TRBV30,AWGDRTGKGYT
TRBJ2-7,TRBV10-3,AIGTVTYEQY
TRBJ1-2,TRBV15,ATSRDGSYGYT
TRBJ1-5,TRBV30,AWSTSPSPQH
TRBJ2-7,TRBV30,AWGWDRRWEQY
TRBJ1-5,TRBV28,ASRMGGNQPQH
TRBJ1-3,TRBV15,ATSRGTAISGNTIY
TRBJ1-6,TRBV2,ASRRGQGDNSPLH
TRBJ2-2,TRBV4-1,ASSQGTTNTGELF
TRBJ1-2,TRBV7-2,ASSLAPGENYGYT
TRBJ2-7,TRBV30,AWSPAGGGYEQY
TRBJ2-5,TRBV7-2,ASSSLGTQY
TRBJ2-7,TRBV7-8,ASSLDPGRVYEQY
TRBJ2-1,TRBV27,ASSPIAGGANEQF
TRBJ2-4,TRBV29-1,SVDRLGIQY
TRBJ1-3,TRBV2,ASIPTGQAPTGNTIY
TRBJ1-2,TRBV7-2,ASSLARTGGAYGYT
TRBJ1-1,TRBV29-1,SGSRGLMNTEAF
TRBJ1-6,TRBV29-1,SVRTGEWSPLH
TRBJ2-7,TRBV9,ASSVGEGSLYEQY
TRBJ2-4,TRBV30,AWSSKAKNIQY
TRBJ1-2,TRBV29-1,SATDCP
TRBJ2-2,TRBV6-6,AVQGNTGELF
TRBJ1-6,TRBV7-2,ASSSGTGNSPLH
TRBJ2-7,TRBV4-3,ASSQGHGGNEQY
TRBJ1-1,TRBV7-6,ASSLMADMNTEAF
TRBJ2-5,TRBV7-9,ASHPAGRRRETQY
TRBJ2-4,TRBV15,ATSTRGSDKNIQY
TRBJ2-2,TRBV6-5,ASSLLTQTGELF
TRBJ2-1,TRBV23-1,ASSQSGKGNNEQF
TRBJ2-1,TRBV28,ASSSQYNEQF
TRBJ2-3,TRBV10-3,AAGYTDTQY
TRBJ2-2,TRBV7-2,ASSLEYAHTGELF
TRBJ1-5,TRBV27,ASSLEGAGNQPQH
TRBJ2-5,TRBV19,ASSIDHKGQPRTQY
TRBJ2-7,TRBV7-2,ASSLFRSSYEQY
TRBJ2-3,TRBV27,ASSLSPPGTSGSTDTQY
TRBJ2-5,TRBV5-1,ATRPGGVVETQY
TRBJ1-5,TRBV28,ATSWPQH
TRBJ2-1,TRBV13,ASSLTPQIGNEQF
TRBJ1-1,TRBV29-1,SVARGGTEAF
TRBJ2-7,TRBV29-1,SVATGDRYYEQY
TRBJ1-1,TRBV5-1,ASTPRGRKNTEAF
TRBJ1-6,TRBV19,ASSYYSPQNSPLH
TRBJ2-2,TRBV7-2,ASSLDRGTGELF
TRBJ2-1,TRBV30,AWSVRGNEQF
TRBJ1-2,TRBV29-1,SVGDSRNYGYT
TRBJ1-2,TRBV29-1,SVGGAHGYT
TRBJ1-5,TRBV23-1,ASSRREAFSNQPQH
TRBJ1-6,TRBV25-1,ASSGEVSISPLH
TRBJ1-5,TRBV30,AWSPGSQPQH